Below, 26 T cell receptor beta chains from the same sample are listed, as sequenced in a study of cytomegalovirus exposure and HLA in healthy donors. PCR involved 60 Vbeta and 13 Jbeta primers. The assay was immunoSEQ multiplex PCR, and TCRdb's table has in-frame clones only and misses some. Of under 200,000 clones in the sample, around 83% were seen once. Sequencing was done on a sample of PBMCs. Receptors were obtained from a girl between 2 and 10 years old in good health and CMV-seropositive.

This chain connects TRBV5-6 to TRBJ2-7, with D uncertain. Germline V gives CDR1 SGHDT, CDR2 YYEEEE. This CDR3 has 16 amino acids. Between the trimmed V and J ends, which lost 2 bases and 2 bases, there was a span of 17 bases. The CDR3 bases are TGTGCCAGCAGCTTCTCGGTTTTGTCCTCTCCCTACGAGCAGTACTTC. It encodes CASSFSVLSSPYEQYF.

This clone came up a few times. The CDR3 DNA reads TGTGCCAGCAGTCGAGGGTGGGAAGCTTTCTTT. This gives the protein CASSRGWEAFF. The J gene is TRBJ1-1, the V gene TRBV14; no definite D call. Germline CDR1 reads SGHDN; CDR2 reads FVKESK. The V end was cut by 6 bases, the J end by 8 bases, with 10 bases between. The CDR3 loop spans 11 amino acids.

This clone was seen just once. The CDR3 region is CAWSGGGVTTIYF. The CDR3 coding sequence is TGTGCCTGGAGTGGTGGGGGGGTTACCACCATATATTTT. The chain joins TRBV30 to TRBJ1-3, with a weak D call TRBD1 (5 bases). The germline V gene encodes CDR1 GTSNPN and CDR2 SVGIG (reference sequence). V lost 1 base, J lost 9 bases, and 13 bases lay in between. The CDR3 length is 13 residues. Variable domain in full (rest from reference TRBV30 and TRBJ1-3): SQTIHQWPATLVQPVGSPLSLECTVEGTSNPNLYWYRQAAGRGLQLLFYSVGIGQISSEVPQNLSASRPQDRQFILSSKKLLLSDSGFYLCAWSGGGVTTIYFGEGSWLTVV.

This clone was detected only a few times. The chain joins TRBV10-2 to TRBJ1-1; D not certain. The CDR3 loop spans 11 amino acids. CDR1 WSHSY and CDR2 SAAADI come from the germline V gene. The V gene lost 1 base and the J gene lost 6 bases, with 3 bases spanning the gap. The CDR3 protein is CASSEFAEAFF. CDR3 in DNA: TGCGCCAGCAGTGAGTTCGCTGAAGCTTTCTTT.

The chain recombines TRBV9 with TRBJ1-3; D unresolved. Per the germline V gene, CDR1 is SGDLS and CDR2 is YYNGEE. There are 15 residues in the CDR3. Between the trimmed V and J ends, which lost 3 bases and 0 bases, there was a span of 10 bases. In DNA form, the CDR3 reads TGTGCCAGCAGCGGAACACCAAGCTCTGGAAACACCATATATTTT. It encodes CASSGTPSSGNTIYF.

For the CDR3, the DNA is TGTGCCAGCAGCTTGGGCGGGAGGGCCGATAATGAGCAGTTCTTC. Protein: CASSLGGRADNEQFF. The genes are TRBV5-4 and TRBJ2-1; 9 bases map to TRBD2. This CDR3 has 15 residues. Per the germline V gene, CDR1 is SGHNT and CDR2 is YYREEE (reference sequence). The ends lost 0 bases at V and 7 bases at J; junction bases unmatched: 5.

The chain has TRBV6-5 and TRBJ2-5; 7 bases map to TRBD1. The DNA end lines up better with TRBJ2-7; the J call may be wrong. The CDR3 length is 14 residues. Germline assignment: CDR1 MNHEY and CDR2 SVGAGI. The CDR3 DNA sequence: TGTGCCAGCAGGGCCGGGACAGACTATTACGAGCAGTACTTC. Protein: CASRAGTDYYEQYF.

This clone has more than one count but fewer than ten. V is TRBV28 and J is TRBJ2-1, with D unclear. V gave up 2 bases and J gave up 6 bases, with 11 bases separating them. The germline CDR1 and CDR2 sequences are MDHEN and SYDVKM. The CDR3 is made up of 14 amino acids. The CDR3: CASSLETPGNEQFF. The DNA of the CDR3 is TGTGCCAGCAGTTTAGAGACTCCCGGCAATGAGCAGTTCTTC. Combining the CDR3 with reference TRBV28 and TRBJ2-1 gives the whole variable domain DVKVTQSSRYLVKRTGEKVFLECVQDMDHENMFWYRQDPGLGLRLIYFSYDVKMKEKGDIPEGYSVSREKKERFSLILESASTNQTSMYLCASSLETPGNEQFFGPGTRLTVL.

The rearrangement links TRBV18 to TRBJ1-2; 8 bases are a match to TRBD1. CDR3 length: 14 residues. Germline-derived CDR1 and CDR2 are KGHSH and LQKENI. V shed 3 bases, J shed 0 bases, and the junction held 0 bases outside the gene matches. The CDR3 DNA follows: TGTGCCAGCTCACCGACAGGGGCTAACTATGGCTACACCTTC. It translates to CASSPTGANYGYTF. Full variable domain (outside the CDR3, taken from reference TRBV18 and TRBJ1-2): NAGVMQNPRHLVRRRGQEARLRCSPMKGHSHVYWYRQLPEEGLKFMVYLQKENIIDESGMPKERFSAEFPKEGPSILRIQQVVRGDSAAYFCASSPTGANYGYTFGSGTRLTVV.

The rearrangement links TRBV4-1 to TRBJ2-3, with D uncertain. The CDR3 is made up of 14 amino acids. CDR1 and CDR2 from the germline V gene are MGHRA and YSYEKL. V lost 4 bases, J lost 1 base, and 9 bases lay in between. The CDR3 bases are TGCGCCAGCAGCCCGGTATACGGCACAGATACGCAGTATTTT. This gives the protein CASSPVYGTDTQYF.

This chain connects TRBV29-1 to TRBJ2-7; maybe TRBD1 (6 bases). V was trimmed by 6 bases and J by 6 bases, leaving 15 bases between them. CDR3 length: 12 amino acids. Germline V gene sequence: CDR1 SQVTM, CDR2 ANQGSEA. The CDR3 reads CSVLTGSGEQYF. Here the CDR3 DNA reads TGCAGCGTCCTTACAGGGTCTGGCGAGCAGTACTTC.

The chain couples TRBV2 to TRBJ1-5; 8 bases match TRBD1. Germline V lookup: CDR1 SNHLY, CDR2 FYNNEI. V lost 4 bases and J lost 5; bases outside the gene matches: 7. This CDR3 comprises 15 residues. The CDR3 nucleotides are TGTGCCAGCAGTGCGTGGACAGGGAGGCATCAGCCCCAGCATTTT. It translates to CASSAWTGRHQPQHF.

This clone has more than one count but fewer than ten. V is TRBV27 and J is TRBJ2-7; 8 nucleotides align to TRBD1. The CDR3 consists of 15 residues. Germline V gene data show CDR1 as MNHEY and CDR2 as SMNVEV (reference sequence). V lost 2 bases to trimming and J lost 3 bases; unmatched junction nucleotides: 6. Written as DNA, the CDR3 is TGTGCCAGCAGTTTAGGACAGGGAGGCTTCTACGAGCAGTACTTC. This sequence encodes CASSLGQGGFYEQYF.

The chain has TRBV20-1 and TRBJ2-7; D unclear. V gave up 0 bases and J gave up 5 bases, with 5 bases separating them. The germline V gene has CDR1 DFQATT and CDR2 SNEGSKA (reference sequence). The CDR3 covers 11 residues. The DNA of the CDR3 is TGCAGTGCTAGAGAGAGTCACGAGCAGTACTTC. This gives the protein CSARESHEQYF.

Remarks on this clone: An end of the junction does not agree with germline; a read error may underlie this. This chain uses TRBV30 with TRBJ1-1; 8 bases map to TRBD1. The germline V gene has CDR1 GTSNPN and CDR2 SVGIG (reference sequence). This CDR3 has 10 residues. The CDR3 is CAWSGTGIKF. In DNA form, the CDR3 reads TGTGCCTGGAGTGGGACAGGGATTAAATTT. The whole variable domain, filled in from reference TRBV30 and TRBJ1-1, reads SQTIHQWPATLVQPVGSPLSLECTVEGTSNPNLYWYRQAAGRGLQLLFYSVGIGQISSEVPQNLSASRPQDRQFILSSKKLLLSDSGFYLCAWSGTGIKFGQGTRLTVV.

The chain uses TRBV30 and TRBJ2-7; 9 bases align to TRBD1. V was clipped by 3 bases and J by 2 bases; unmatched bases: 14. This CDR3 is 17 amino acids long. Germline values: CDR1 GTSNPN, CDR2 SVGIG (reference sequence). The CDR3 protein is CAWRNPLTGGHPYEQYF. The CDR3, as DNA: TGTGCCTGGAGAAACCCTCTTACAGGGGGCCATCCCTACGAGCAGTACTTC.

The chain recombines TRBV29-1 with TRBJ1-2; D not certain. V was pared by 1 base and J by 4 bases, with 13 bases between. Germline CDR1 SQVTM, CDR2 ANQGSEA. This CDR3 contains 14 residues. The CDR3, as DNA: TGCAGCGTTGAAGGAGCGGGCAGCATCTATGGCTACACCTTC. Translated: CSVEGAGSIYGYTF.

This chain joins TRBV19 and TRBJ1-1; D is undetermined. Trimming removed 5 bases at V and 1 base at J, with 20 bases between. Germline V gene lookup returns CDR1 LNHDA and CDR2 SQIVND (reference sequence). The CDR3 contains 17 residues. CDR3 nucleotide sequence: TGTGCCAGTAGTCCACGAGTTATTGGGAGGGCGAACACTGAAGCTTTCTTT. This sequence encodes CASSPRVIGRANTEAFF.

This chain uses TRBV10-2 with TRBJ1-1; possibly TRBD1 for D (5 bases). From germline, CDR1 is WSHSY and CDR2 SAAADI. Trimming removed 2 bases at V and 4 bases at J, with 11 bases between. CDR3 length equals 14 residues. The CDR3 spells CASSEVGGTTEAFF. The CDR3 DNA follows: TGCGCCAGCAGTGAGGTGGGGGGAACCACTGAAGCTTTCTTT.

The rearrangement joins TRBV27 to TRBJ2-7, with 11 bases aligning to TRBD2. The CDR3 consists of 17 residues. Trimming at V came to 5 bases and at J to 3 bases, leaving 12 bases not matched to a gene. CDR1 MNHEY and CDR2 SMNVEV come from the germline V gene (reference sequence). This CDR3 reads CASSPSQTSGSIYEQYF. CDR3 DNA: TGTGCCAGCAGTCCCTCCCAAACTAGCGGGAGTATCTACGAGCAGTACTTC.

J is TRBJ1-1 and V is TRBV5-4; D unclear. This CDR3 spans 13 amino acids. With 5 bases removed from V and 0 bases from J, the gap between germline ends came to 8 bases. CDR1 is SGHNT, CDR2 YYREEE, per germline (reference sequence). The CDR3 sequence: CASSTQLNTEAFF. The DNA of the CDR3 is TGTGCCAGCAGTACTCAACTGAACACTGAAGCTTTCTTT.

This clone was counted once. The V call is TRBV29-1, the J call TRBJ2-1, with D perhaps matching TRBD1 (5 bases). V lost 4 bases to trimming and J lost 4 bases, with 23 bases between them. This CDR3 has 17 amino acids. Germline loops: CDR1 SQVTM, CDR2 ANQGSEA. The CDR3 coding sequence is TGCAGCGTTGTCCGGGCCACAAAAGGGGTGGGGTACAATGAGCAGTTCTTC. It encodes CSVVRATKGVGYNEQFF.

This chain joins TRBV6-5 and TRBJ1-6; 7 nucleotides align to TRBD1. After removal of 6 bases from V and 7 bases from J, the junction contained 6 bases not matched to a gene. The germline V gene encodes CDR1 MNHEY and CDR2 SVGAGI. The CDR3 totals 14 residues. The chain's CDR3 is CASSLTGQNSPLHF. CDR3 DNA sequence: TGTGCCAGCAGCCTTACGGGACAGAATTCACCCCTCCACTTT.

V and J are TRBV7-9 and TRBJ2-7; TRBD2 matches at 16 bases. This CDR3 has 15 residues. V gave up 4 bases and J gave up 7 bases; unmatched junction bases: 4. Germline V CDR1 and CDR2: SEHNR, FQNEAQ (reference sequence). The CDR3 region has the DNA TGTGCCAGCAGCTCCCCGGGACTAGCGGGGGGGGAGCAGTACTTC. This translates into CASSSPGLAGGEQYF.

This sequence joins TRBV6-1 and TRBJ2-3, with no clear D. The CDR3 contains 13 residues. From germline, CDR1 is MNHNS and CDR2 SASEGT. V shed 7 bases and J shed 2 bases, with 10 bases lying between them. The CDR3 sequence: CASIRALTDTQYF. CDR3 bases: TGTGCCAGCATTCGAGCACTCACAGATACGCAGTATTTT.

This clone was detected once. The chain uses TRBV15 and TRBJ2-3, with D perhaps matching TRBD2 (7 bases). The V gene's germline CDR1 is LNHNV and CDR2 YYDKDF (reference sequence). Trimming stripped 4 bases from V and 0 bases from J, with 11 bases between. CDR3 length equals 15 residues. The CDR3 coding sequence is TGTGCCACCAGCAAGGGGGGGGCTAGCACAGATACGCAGTATTTT. Translating it yields CATSKGGASTDTQYF. Filled out from reference TRBV15 and TRBJ2-3, the complete variable domain reads DAMVIQNPRYQVTQFGKPVTLSCSQTLNHNVMYWYQQKSSQAPKLLFHYYDKDFNNEADTPDNFQSRRPNTSFCFLDIRSPGLGDTAMYLCATSKGGASTDTQYFGPGTRLTVL.